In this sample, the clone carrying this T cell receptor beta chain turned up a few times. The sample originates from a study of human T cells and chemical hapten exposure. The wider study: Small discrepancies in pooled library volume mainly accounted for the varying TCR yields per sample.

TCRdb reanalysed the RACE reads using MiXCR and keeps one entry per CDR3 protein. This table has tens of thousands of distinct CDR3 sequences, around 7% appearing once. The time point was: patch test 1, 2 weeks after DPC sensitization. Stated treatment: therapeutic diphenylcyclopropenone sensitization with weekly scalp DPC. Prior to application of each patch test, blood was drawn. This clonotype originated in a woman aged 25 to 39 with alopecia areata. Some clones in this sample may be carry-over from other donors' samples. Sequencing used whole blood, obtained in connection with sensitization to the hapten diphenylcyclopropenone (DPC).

The DNA of the CDR3 is TGTGCCAGCAGTGAAGCTTGGGCTCAGCCCCAGCATTTT. Translated: CASSEAWAQPQHF. The V and J genes are TRBV6-1 and TRBJ1-5; D not certain. Germline CDR1 and CDR2: MNHNS and SASEGT. Trimming removed 0 bases from V and 6 bases from J, with 6 bases in between. The CDR3 is 13 residues long.